This is a list of T cell receptor beta chains from one sample in a study of cytomegalovirus exposure and HLA in healthy donors. Measured with immunoSEQ multiplex PCR; TCRdb has only the in-frame clones, and not every one. Here the sample spans 90,000 to 120,000 clones, around 80% being singletons. Material for sequencing was PBMCs. These receptors all stem from a young man in good health and CMV-seropositive. The CDR3 runs from the conserved cysteine through the conserved F or W. The D gene is left open where the match is weak. Expanded clones are given a class, and other clones once, few, many or no size at all.

CDR3: CASTGGSPMGNTIYF
J: TRBJ1-3
V: TRBV19
D: -
size: -

CDR3: CASSQPGQGRWEQYF
J: TRBJ2-7
V: TRBV4-1
D: TRBD1
size: few

CDR3: CASGTQGARTEAFF
J: TRBJ1-1
V: TRBV12-5
D: TRBD1
size: -

CDR3: CASSLVGDGYTF
J: TRBJ1-2
V: TRBV28
D: -
size: -

CDR3: CASRKEGTGELFF
J: TRBJ2-2
V: TRBV7-8
D: -
size: -

CDR3: CASSSGMWDTEAFF
J: TRBJ1-1
V: TRBV6-6
D: -
size: -

CDR3: CASSLGGTGQYYGYTF
J: TRBJ1-2
V: TRBV5-8
D: TRBD1
size: once

CDR3: CASSFGRDRANSPLHF
J: TRBJ1-6
V: TRBV12-1
D: -
size: -

CDR3: CASSLGEGLNTEAFF
J: TRBJ1-1
V: TRBV5-1
D: -
size: -

CDR3: CASSPAVTEAFF
J: TRBJ1-1
V: TRBV7-9
D: -
size: -

CDR3: CASSAGTGVGEQYF
J: TRBJ2-7
V: TRBV7-8
D: TRBD1
size: -

CDR3: CAISYTGGANYGYTF
J: TRBJ1-2
V: TRBV10-3
D: TRBD1
size: -

CDR3: CASSLVGGQGNSQYF
J: TRBJ2-4
V: TRBV5-6
D: TRBD1
size: -

CDR3: CASSPGTSGGTDTQYF
J: TRBJ2-3
V: TRBV7-8
D: TRBD2
size: -

CDR3: CASSQPVAGWYNEQFF
J: TRBJ2-1
V: TRBV25-1
D: -
size: -

CDR3: CASSSLAGGGETQYF
J: TRBJ2-5
V: TRBV27
D: TRBD2
size: once

CDR3: CASSFGAGGRTGELFF
J: TRBJ2-2
V: TRBV5-4
D: TRBD2
size: -

CDR3: CASKGDTNEKLFF
J: TRBJ1-4
V: TRBV10-3
D: -
size: -

CDR3: CASSLGQSAYEQYF
J: TRBJ2-7
V: TRBV6-6
D: TRBD1
size: -

CDR3: CASSQDAGQGPQHF
J: TRBJ1-5
V: TRBV4-1
D: -
size: -

CDR3: CASSLVGTGSSGANGLTF
J: TRBJ2-6
V: TRBV5-5
D: -
size: -

CDR3: CASSQDPGPGGDTQYF
J: TRBJ2-3
V: TRBV14
D: TRBD2
size: -